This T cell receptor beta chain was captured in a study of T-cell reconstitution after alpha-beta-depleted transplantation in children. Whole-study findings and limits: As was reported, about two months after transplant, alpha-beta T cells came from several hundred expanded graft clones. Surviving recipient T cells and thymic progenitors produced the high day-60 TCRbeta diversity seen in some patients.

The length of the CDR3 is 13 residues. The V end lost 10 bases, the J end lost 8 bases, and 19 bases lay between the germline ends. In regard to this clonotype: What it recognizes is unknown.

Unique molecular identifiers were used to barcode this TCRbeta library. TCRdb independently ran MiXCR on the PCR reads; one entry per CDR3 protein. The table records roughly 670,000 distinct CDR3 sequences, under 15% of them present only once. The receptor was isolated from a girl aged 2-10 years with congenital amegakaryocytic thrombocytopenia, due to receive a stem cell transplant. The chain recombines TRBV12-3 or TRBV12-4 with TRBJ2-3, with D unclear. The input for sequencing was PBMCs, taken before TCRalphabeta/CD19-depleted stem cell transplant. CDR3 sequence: CANRGPNVGTQYF. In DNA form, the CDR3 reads TGTGCCAACAGAGGACCTAACGTTGGTACGCAGTATTTT.